Listed here are 18 T cell receptor beta chains from one sample, sequenced in a study of early T cells in non-severe SARS-CoV-2 infection (dated by TCRdb to the early 2020s). Receptors were amplified or captured by 5' RACE. This sample was sequenced with a NextSeq 500. The raw public reads went through TCRdb reprocessing: fastp at Q25, MiXCR clone calling, in-frame beta chains kept. Rows merge per CDR3 protein into single entries with the most common DNA and genes. For this sample there are about 43,000 distinct CDR3 sequences; roughly 10% appear just once. The ten top clones hold around 9.8% of the sample. Sequencing was performed on whole blood. The receptors shown here come from an adult who was a healthcare worker with PCR-confirmed SARS-CoV-2 infection or an uninfected control (not recorded which).

The table lists this clonotype with many counts. DNA of the CDR3: TGTGCCAGCGGGCCGGGACAGGGGGGTACACCCCTCCACTTT. The encoded protein is CASGPGQGGTPLHF. The rearrangement joins TRBV2 to TRBJ1-6; 11 nucleotides match TRBD1. This CDR3 region has 14 residues. With V trimmed by 8 bases and J by 11 bases, 8 bases remained unmatched. Germline lookup yields CDR1 SNHLY and CDR2 FYNNEI.

This clonotype was seen ten or more times. The gene calls are TRBV4-2 and TRBJ2-6; possible D gene TRBD1, 6 bases. The CDR3 is 18 residues long. Trimming removed 1 base from V and 0 bases from J, with 13 bases in between. CDR1 is LGHNA and CDR2 is YNFKEQ in the germline V gene. Written as DNA, the CDR3 is TGTGCCAGCAGCCAAGGCGGTGCAGGGGCCTCTGGGGCCAACGTCCTGACTTTC. It is translated as CASSQGGAGASGANVLTF.

This clonotype was observed a handful of times. The J gene is TRBJ2-1, the V gene TRBV18; a weak D match, TRBD1 (5 bases). The CDR3 loop spans 15 amino acids. Germline V lookup: CDR1 KGHSH, CDR2 LQKENI. Trimming took 0 bases from V and 5 from J, leaving 11 bases between them. The CDR3 nucleotides are TGTGCCAGCTCACCACCGGGGCTCTACAACAATGAGCAGTTCTTC. Residues: CASSPPGLYNNEQFF.

This clonotype was seen ten or more times. The chain combines TRBV6-2 or TRBV6-3 with TRBJ1-1, with no clear D. The CDR3 spans 16 residues. Germline-derived CDR1 and CDR2 are MNHEY and SVGEGT. The V gene lost 0 bases and the J gene lost 1 base, with 12 bases spanning the gap. The CDR3 DNA reads TGTGCCAGCAGTTACTCGAGAAACAGCGGGAACACTGAAGCTTTCTTT. Its protein product is CASSYSRNSGNTEAFF.

As for this clonotype: This could be a read error, since a much larger clone is one nucleotide away. This chain joins TRBV20-1 and TRBJ2-1, with D maybe TRBD1 (6 bases). V lost 2 bases to trimming and J lost 9 bases, with 11 bases between them. CDR1 and CDR2 (germline): DFQATT, SNEGSKA (reference sequence). This CDR3 has 12 residues. CDR3 in amino acids: CSARRQDSEQFF. The CDR3 DNA is TGCAGTGCTAGACGTCAGGACAGTGAGCAGTTCTTC.

This clonotype occurred a few times. This chain uses TRBV12-3 or TRBV12-4 with TRBJ1-2, with D possibly TRBD1 on 5 matching bases. Trimming removed 3 bases at V and 0 bases at J, with 8 bases between. The CDR3 has 14 residues. The CDR3 DNA follows: TGTGCCAGCAGTTTGGGGGGAGCTAACTATGGCTACACCTTC. Amino acid sequence: CASSLGGANYGYTF.

V and J are TRBV6-6 and TRBJ1-2; 7 bases are shared with TRBD1. Germline lookup yields CDR1 MNHNY and CDR2 SVGAGI (reference sequence). The CDR3 loop spans 14 amino acids. J lost 6 bases, V lost 6 bases, and 10 bases had no gene match. DNA for the CDR3: TGTGCCAGCAGCTCATTTGACAGGGCGCATGGCTACACCTTC. Its translation is CASSSFDRAHGYTF.

This clonotype showed up just a few times. V gene TRBV7-2 combines with J gene TRBJ2-1, with 8 bases that match TRBD2. This CDR3 comprises 15 residues. V shed 7 bases, J shed 5 bases, and the junction held 10 bases outside the gene matches. Germline CDR1 SGHTA, CDR2 FQGNSA. The CDR3 coding sequence is TGTGCCAGCACAACACGGGGGGGACAAAACAATGAGCAGTTCTTC. Translating it yields CASTTRGGQNNEQFF.

The gene calls are TRBV6-6 and TRBJ1-6; the D gene is possibly TRBD1 (6 bases). Trimming took off 2 bases at V and 7 bases at J, with 15 bases between the two ends. The CDR3 runs 16 residues. CDR1 and CDR2 (germline): MNHNY, SVGAGI (reference sequence). In nucleotides, the CDR3 is TGTGCCAGCAGTTACGAACACCAGGGGAGGAATTCACCCCTCCACTTT. This sequence encodes CASSYEHQGRNSPLHF.

This clonotype was seen a few times. This rearrangement joins TRBV11-2 to TRBJ2-6; D possibly corresponds to TRBD2 (5 bases). The CDR3 is 18 amino acids. Trimming pared 1 base from V and 2 bases from J, leaving 15 bases between. Germline values: CDR1 SGHAT, CDR2 FQNNGV. The CDR3 DNA reads as TGTGCCAGCAGCTTAGTGAAGACGTCTAGCCCTGGGGCCAACGTCCTGACTTTC. This encodes CASSLVKTSSPGANVLTF.

This clonotype was picked up many times. J is TRBJ2-1 and V is TRBV12-3 or TRBV12-4, with D perhaps matching TRBD2 (6 bases). The V end lost 5 bases, the J end lost 7 bases, and 21 bases lay between the germline ends. The CDR3 runs to 16 residues. Here the CDR3 reads CASSPFRSGGTNEQFF. For the CDR3, the DNA is TGTGCCAGCAGTCCCTTTCGATCCGGGGGAACGAATGAGCAGTTCTTC.

J is TRBJ2-3 and V is TRBV29-1, with 10 nucleotides matching TRBD2. Trimming removed 4 bases from V and 1 base from J; junction bases left unmatched: 2. The germline CDR1 and CDR2 sequences are SQVTM and ANQGSEA. The CDR3 spans 14 residues. In DNA, the CDR3 is TGCAGCGTTGCCCTAGCGGGGGGCACAGATACGCAGTATTTT. Amino acid sequence: CSVALAGGTDTQYF.

Notes on this clonotype: A much larger clone lies one base from this, so it may be a read error. The rearrangement links TRBV4-3 to TRBJ2-7, with D unresolved. Germline assignment: CDR1 LGHNA and CDR2 YSLEER. The CDR3 has 12 residues. The CDR3 sequence is CASNQVPYEQYF. The DNA for the CDR3 is TGCGCCAGCAACCAAGTTCCCTACGAGCAGTACTTC.

The V gene is TRBV7-9, the J gene TRBJ1-5; D might be TRBD1 (6 bases). The ends were cut back, 1 base at V and 0 bases at J, with 7 bases in the middle. The CDR3 extends over 15 amino acids. CDR1 and CDR2 (germline): SEHNR, FQNEAQ (reference sequence). CDR3 sequence (DNA): TGTGCCAGCAGCTTAGGGACAGTTAGCAATCAGCCCCAGCATTTT. It specifies CASSLGTVSNQPQHF.

This sequence joins TRBV24-1 and TRBJ1-2, with D perhaps TRBD1 (5 bases). Germline CDR1 KGHDR, CDR2 SFDVKD. The V end lost 7 bases, the J end lost 9 bases, and 11 bases lay between the germline ends. This CDR3 region has 11 residues. The CDR3 spells CATRQGLSYTF. The CDR3 bases are TGTGCCACCAGGCAGGGATTGAGCTACACCTTC.

This clonotype turned up a few times. The DNA for the CDR3 is TGTGCCGGGCAAGGGGGTGGCGGGTACGAGCAGTACTTC. Amino acids: CAGQGGGGYEQYF. The gene calls are TRBV2 and TRBJ2-7; perhaps TRBD1 as D (6 bases). Per germline, CDR1 SNHLY and CDR2 FYNNEI. Trimming took off 11 bases at V and 4 bases at J, with 18 bases between the two ends. The CDR3 totals 13 residues.

Relative to its sample, this clonotype is medium-sized (0.01 to 0.1%). V gene TRBV7-9 combines with J gene TRBJ2-7, with D uncertain. Germline V lookup: CDR1 SEHNR, CDR2 FQNEAQ (reference sequence). Trimming shortened V by 4 bases and J by 3 bases, and 7 bases separated the two germline ends. The CDR3 runs 12 residues. CDR3 in DNA: TGTGCCAGCAGCTCGGATTACTACGAGCAGTACTTC. Amino acid sequence: CASSSDYYEQYF.

This clonotype was counted many times. The chain uses TRBV5-1 and TRBJ2-5; 9 bases are a match to TRBD1. CDR1 is SGHRS and CDR2 is YFSETQ in the germline V gene. The J segment lost 2 bases and the V segment lost 4 bases, leaving 18 bases of the junction unmatched. CDR3 length equals 19 residues. DNA for the CDR3: TGCGCCAGCAGCCACCGTCGGACAGGGGTCGGGGGAGAGCAAGAGACCCAGTACTTC. Translating it yields CASSHRRTGVGGEQETQYF.